This is a list of T cell receptor beta chains from one sample in a study of neurological immune-mediated disorders. MiXCR, run by TCRdb on the 5' RACE reads, gives a single entry per CDR3 protein. The data hold over 75,000 distinct CDR3 sequences, with 5.8% observed a single time. Sequenced material: PBMCs. The receptors were sampled from a woman in her sixties or seventies with multiple sclerosis. Each CDR3 is given with its conserved first and last residue. The D gene is left open where the match is weak. Size values are once, few and many counts, or a class for expanded clones, and some rows have none.

v_call: TRBV5-1; cdr3_length: 14; d_call: NA; clone_size: many; j_call: TRBJ2-5; cdr3_aa: CASSSAQGQETQYF; cdr3_nt: TGCGCCAGCAGCTCGGCCCAGGGTCAGGAGACCCAGTACTTC
v_call: TRBV2; cdr3_length: 15; d_call: TRBD1; clone_size: NA; j_call: TRBJ1-4; cdr3_aa: CASRRDRATNEKLFF; cdr3_nt: TGTGCCAGCCGGAGGGACAGGGCAACTAATGAAAAACTGTTTTTT
v_call: TRBV14; cdr3_length: 15; d_call: TRBD2; clone_size: many; j_call: TRBJ2-7; cdr3_aa: CASSQVLAGGLEQYF; cdr3_nt: TGTGCCAGCAGCCAAGTCCTAGCGGGGGGGCTCGAGCAGTACTTC
v_call: TRBV7-8; cdr3_length: 13; d_call: NA; clone_size: many; j_call: TRBJ1-2; cdr3_aa: CASSQAGPYGYTF; cdr3_nt: TGTGCCAGCAGCCAAGCGGGGCCTTATGGCTACACCTTC
v_call: TRBV7-2; cdr3_length: 17; d_call: TRBD1; clone_size: many; j_call: TRBJ2-7; cdr3_aa: CASSSPTWDRGQVEQYF; cdr3_nt: TGTGCCAGCAGCTCCCCCACTTGGGACAGGGGGCAGGTCGAGCAGTACTTC
v_call: TRBV5-1; cdr3_length: 14; d_call: TRBD2; clone_size: many; j_call: TRBJ2-5; cdr3_aa: CASSLLAGQETQYF; cdr3_nt: TGCGCCAGCAGCTTACTAGCGGGGCAGGAGACCCAGTACTTC
v_call: TRBV20-1; cdr3_length: 16; d_call: NA; clone_size: many; j_call: TRBJ2-2; cdr3_aa: CSARDGVVSNTGELFF; cdr3_nt: TGCAGTGCTAGAGACGGGGTAGTATCGAACACCGGGGAGCTGTTTTTT
v_call: TRBV29-1; cdr3_length: 12; d_call: TRBD2; clone_size: many; j_call: TRBJ2-1; cdr3_aa: CSVDGLAVEQFF; cdr3_nt: TGCAGCGTGGATGGACTAGCGGTTGAGCAGTTCTTC
v_call: TRBV5-1; cdr3_length: 15; d_call: NA; clone_size: many; j_call: TRBJ2-3; cdr3_aa: CASSLSGRYTDTQYF; cdr3_nt: TGCGCCAGCAGCTTGAGCGGTCGTTACACAGATACGCAGTATTTT
v_call: TRBV2; cdr3_length: 16; d_call: NA; clone_size: many; j_call: TRBJ1-2; cdr3_aa: CASSPPGGGENYGYTF; cdr3_nt: TGTGCCAGCAGTCCCCCCGGTGGAGGGGAGAACTATGGCTACACCTTC
v_call: TRBV18; cdr3_length: 11; d_call: NA; clone_size: many; j_call: TRBJ1-5; cdr3_aa: CASQRPQPQHF; cdr3_nt: TGTGCCAGCCAGAGGCCGCAGCCCCAGCATTTT
v_call: TRBV20-1; cdr3_length: 14; d_call: NA; clone_size: many; j_call: TRBJ1-4; cdr3_aa: CSARDVAGGEKLFF; cdr3_nt: TGCAGTGCTAGAGATGTGGCAGGTGGTGAAAAACTGTTTTTT
v_call: TRBV11-1; cdr3_length: 14; d_call: TRBD1; clone_size: many; j_call: TRBJ2-1; cdr3_aa: CASSPGGSYNEQFF; cdr3_nt: TGTGCCAGCAGCCCAGGGGGTTCCTACAATGAGCAGTTCTTC
v_call: TRBV12-3/TRBV12-4; cdr3_length: 14; d_call: NA; clone_size: medium-sized; j_call: TRBJ2-6; cdr3_aa: CASSLHSGANVLTF; cdr3_nt: TGTGCCAGCAGTTTACACTCTGGGGCCAACGTCCTGACTTTC
v_call: TRBV3-1; cdr3_length: 16; d_call: NA; clone_size: many; j_call: TRBJ1-5; cdr3_aa: CASSPGGAAPHQPQHF; cdr3_nt: TGTGCCAGCAGCCCCGGGGGCGCGGCCCCGCATCAGCCCCAGCATTTT
v_call: TRBV20-1; cdr3_length: 16; d_call: TRBD1; clone_size: medium-sized; j_call: TRBJ1-3; cdr3_aa: CSARRTGVVTGNTIYF; cdr3_nt: TGCAGTGCTAGAAGGACAGGGGTAGTAACTGGAAACACCATATATTTT
v_call: TRBV5-1; cdr3_length: 14; d_call: NA; clone_size: many; j_call: TRBJ1-1; cdr3_aa: CASSLGQWNTEAFF; cdr3_nt: TGCGCCAGCAGCTTGGGCCAGTGGAACACTGAAGCTTTCTTT